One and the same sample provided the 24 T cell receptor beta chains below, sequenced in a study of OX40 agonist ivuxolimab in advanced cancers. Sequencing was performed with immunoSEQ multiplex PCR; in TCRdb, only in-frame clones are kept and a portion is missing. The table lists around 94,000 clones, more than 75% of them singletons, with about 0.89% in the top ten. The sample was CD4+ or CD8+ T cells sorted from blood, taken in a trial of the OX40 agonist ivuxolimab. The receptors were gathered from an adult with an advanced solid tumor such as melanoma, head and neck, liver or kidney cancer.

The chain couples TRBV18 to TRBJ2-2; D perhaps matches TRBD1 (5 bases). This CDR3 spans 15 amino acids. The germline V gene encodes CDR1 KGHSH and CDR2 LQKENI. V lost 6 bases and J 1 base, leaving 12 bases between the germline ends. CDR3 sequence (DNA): TGTGCCAGCTCCCAAGGACACCTGAACACCGGGGAGCTGTTTTTT. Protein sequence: CASSQGHLNTGELFF.

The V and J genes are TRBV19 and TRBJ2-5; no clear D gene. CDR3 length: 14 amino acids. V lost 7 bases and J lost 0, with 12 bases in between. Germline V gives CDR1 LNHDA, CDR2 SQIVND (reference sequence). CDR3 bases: TGTGCCAGTAAAGAGGATACGTACCAAGAGACCCAGTACTTC. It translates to CASKEDTYQETQYF.

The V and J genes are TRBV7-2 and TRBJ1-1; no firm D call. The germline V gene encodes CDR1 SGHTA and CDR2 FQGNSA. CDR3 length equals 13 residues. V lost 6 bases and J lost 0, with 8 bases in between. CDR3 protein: CASSFDMNTEAFF. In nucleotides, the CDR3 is TGTGCCAGCAGTTTCGACATGAACACTGAAGCTTTCTTT.

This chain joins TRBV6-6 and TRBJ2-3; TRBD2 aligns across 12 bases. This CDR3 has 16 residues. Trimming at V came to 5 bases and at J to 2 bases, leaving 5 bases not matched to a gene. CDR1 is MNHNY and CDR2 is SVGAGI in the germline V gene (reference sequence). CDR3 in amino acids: CASSRTSGAITDTQYF. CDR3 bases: TGTGCCAGCAGTAGGACTAGCGGGGCTATCACAGATACGCAGTATTTT.

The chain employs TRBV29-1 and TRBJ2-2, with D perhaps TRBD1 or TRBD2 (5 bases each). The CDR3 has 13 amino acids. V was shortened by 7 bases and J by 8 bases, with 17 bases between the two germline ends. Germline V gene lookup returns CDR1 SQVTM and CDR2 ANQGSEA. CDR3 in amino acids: CSAGMGVTGELFF. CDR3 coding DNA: TGCAGCGCCGGAATGGGGGTCACGGGGGAGCTGTTTTTT.

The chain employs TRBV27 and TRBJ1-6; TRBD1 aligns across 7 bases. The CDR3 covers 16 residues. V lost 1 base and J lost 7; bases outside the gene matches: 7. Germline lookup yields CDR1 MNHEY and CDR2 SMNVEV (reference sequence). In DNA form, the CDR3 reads TGTGCCAGCAGTTTATTGAGAGGGGGCAGGAATTCACCCCTCCACTTT. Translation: CASSLLRGGRNSPLHF.

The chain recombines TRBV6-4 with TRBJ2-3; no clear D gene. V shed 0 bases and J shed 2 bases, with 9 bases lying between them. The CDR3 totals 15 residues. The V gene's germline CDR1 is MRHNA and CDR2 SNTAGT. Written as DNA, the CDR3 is TGTGCCAGCAGTGACTCGAAATCGACCACAGATACGCAGTATTTT. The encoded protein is CASSDSKSTTDTQYF.

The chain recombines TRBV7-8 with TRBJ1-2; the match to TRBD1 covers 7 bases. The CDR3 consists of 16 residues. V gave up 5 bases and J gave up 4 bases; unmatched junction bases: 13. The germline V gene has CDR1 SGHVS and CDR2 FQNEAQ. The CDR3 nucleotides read TGTGCCAGCAGCCTGAGCAGACAGGGACTGGGCTATGGCTACACCTTC. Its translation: CASSLSRQGLGYGYTF.

The CDR3 nucleotides are TGTGCCAGCAGCGCTACTATAGGGACTAGCGATCAAGAGACCCAGTACTTC. It encodes CASSATIGTSDQETQYF. The chain employs TRBV5-8 and TRBJ2-5; 10 bases fit TRBD2. J lost 2 bases, V lost 4 bases, and 11 bases had no gene match. Germline V gives CDR1 SGHTS, CDR2 YDEGEE. There are 17 residues in the CDR3.

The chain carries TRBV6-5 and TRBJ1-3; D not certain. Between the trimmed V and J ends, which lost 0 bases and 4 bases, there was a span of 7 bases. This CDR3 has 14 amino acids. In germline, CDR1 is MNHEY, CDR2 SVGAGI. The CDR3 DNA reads TGTGCCAGCAGTTACTCGGCGTCCGGAAACACCATATATTTT. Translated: CASSYSASGNTIYF.

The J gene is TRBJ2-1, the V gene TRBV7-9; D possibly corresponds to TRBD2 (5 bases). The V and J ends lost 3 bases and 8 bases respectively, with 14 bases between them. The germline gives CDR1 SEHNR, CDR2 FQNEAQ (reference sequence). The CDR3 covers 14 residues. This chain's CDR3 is CASSLDRFGDEQFF. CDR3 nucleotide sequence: TGTGCCAGCAGCTTGGATCGATTCGGGGATGAGCAGTTCTTC.

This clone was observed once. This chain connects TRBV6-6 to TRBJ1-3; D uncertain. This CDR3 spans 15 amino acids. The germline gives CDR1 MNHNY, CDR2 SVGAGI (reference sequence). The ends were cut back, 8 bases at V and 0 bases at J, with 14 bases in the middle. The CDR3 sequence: CASRDDTFSGNTIYF. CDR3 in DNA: TGTGCCAGCCGAGACGACACGTTCTCTGGAAACACCATATATTTT.

The CDR3 DNA sequence: TGTGCCAGCAGCGGCCTCGGACAGAGATTACCGGGACTAGCGGGAGAGACCCAGTACTTC. It translates to CASSGLGQRLPGLAGETQYF. The chain combines TRBV5-5 with TRBJ2-5, with 12 bases that match TRBD2. Trimming at V came to 4 bases and at J to 4 bases, leaving 20 bases not matched to a gene. The germline CDR1 and CDR2 sequences are SGHKS and YYEKEE (reference sequence). This CDR3 is built from 20 residues.

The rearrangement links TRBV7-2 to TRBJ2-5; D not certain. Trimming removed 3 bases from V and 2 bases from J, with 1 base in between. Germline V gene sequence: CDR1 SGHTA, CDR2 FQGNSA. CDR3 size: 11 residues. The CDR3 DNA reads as TGTGCCAGCAGCTTGCAAGAGACCCAGTACTTC. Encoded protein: CASSLQETQYF.

CDR3 DNA: TGTGCCAGCAGTTTATCGAGGGGACTAGGCTCCCAAGAGACCCAGTACTTC. This gives the protein CASSLSRGLGSQETQYF. The chain joins TRBV27 to TRBJ2-5; 8 bases map to TRBD2. The CDR3 has 17 residues. Trimming at V came to 0 bases and at J to 1 base, leaving 7 bases not matched to a gene. Germline V gene lookup returns CDR1 MNHEY and CDR2 SMNVEV (reference sequence).

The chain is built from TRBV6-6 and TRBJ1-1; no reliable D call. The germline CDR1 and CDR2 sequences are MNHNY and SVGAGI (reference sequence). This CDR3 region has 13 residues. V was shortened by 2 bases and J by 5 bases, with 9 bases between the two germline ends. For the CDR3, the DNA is TGTGCCAGCAGTTACGAGGGAGATACTGAAGCTTTCTTT. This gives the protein CASSYEGDTEAFF.

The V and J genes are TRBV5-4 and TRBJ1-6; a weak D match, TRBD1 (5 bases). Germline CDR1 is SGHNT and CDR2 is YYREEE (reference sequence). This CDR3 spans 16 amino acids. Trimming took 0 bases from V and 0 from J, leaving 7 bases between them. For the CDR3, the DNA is TGTGCCAGCAGCTTGGACACAGGCTCCTATAATTCACCCCTCCACTTT. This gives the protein CASSLDTGSYNSPLHF.

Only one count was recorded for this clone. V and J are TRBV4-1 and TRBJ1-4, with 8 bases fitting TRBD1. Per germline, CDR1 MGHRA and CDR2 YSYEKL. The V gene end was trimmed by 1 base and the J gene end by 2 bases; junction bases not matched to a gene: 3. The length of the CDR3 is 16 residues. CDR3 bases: TGCGCCAGCAGCCAAGCAGGGGGCTCGACTAATGAAAAACTGTTTTTT. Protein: CASSQAGGSTNEKLFF.

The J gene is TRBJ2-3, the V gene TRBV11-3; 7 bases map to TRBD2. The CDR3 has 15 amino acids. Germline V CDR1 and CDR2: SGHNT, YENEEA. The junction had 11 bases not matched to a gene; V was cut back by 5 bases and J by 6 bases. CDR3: CASSPSGTCRDTQYF. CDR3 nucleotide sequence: TGTGCCAGCAGCCCTAGCGGAACCTGCAGGGATACGCAGTATTTT.

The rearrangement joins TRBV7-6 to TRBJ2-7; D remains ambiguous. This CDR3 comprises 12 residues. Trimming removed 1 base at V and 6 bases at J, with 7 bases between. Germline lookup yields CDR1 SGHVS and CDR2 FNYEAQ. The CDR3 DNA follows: TGTGCCAGCAGCTTAGGGCCCGCCGAGCAGTACTTC. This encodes CASSLGPAEQYF.

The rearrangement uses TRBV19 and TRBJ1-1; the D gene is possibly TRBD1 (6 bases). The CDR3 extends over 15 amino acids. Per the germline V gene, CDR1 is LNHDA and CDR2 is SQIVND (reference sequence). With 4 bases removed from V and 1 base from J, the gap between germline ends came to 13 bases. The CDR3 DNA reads TGTGCCAGTAGTAGAGGAGGACAGACGAACACTGAAGCTTTCTTT. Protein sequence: CASSRGGQTNTEAFF. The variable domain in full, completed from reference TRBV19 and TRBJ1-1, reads DGGITQSPKYLFRKEGQNVTLSCEQNLNHDAMYWYRQDPGQGLRLIYYSQIVNDFQKGDIAEGYSVSREKKESFPLTVTSAQKNPTAFYLCASSRGGQTNTEAFFGQGTRLTVV.

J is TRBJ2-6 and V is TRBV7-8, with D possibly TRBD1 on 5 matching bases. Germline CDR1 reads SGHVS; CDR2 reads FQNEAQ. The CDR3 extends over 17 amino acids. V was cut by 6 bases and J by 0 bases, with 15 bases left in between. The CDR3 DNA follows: TGTGCCAGCAGGAAAACCCGACAGAGCTCTGGGGCCAACGTCCTGACTTTC. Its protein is CASRKTRQSSGANVLTF.

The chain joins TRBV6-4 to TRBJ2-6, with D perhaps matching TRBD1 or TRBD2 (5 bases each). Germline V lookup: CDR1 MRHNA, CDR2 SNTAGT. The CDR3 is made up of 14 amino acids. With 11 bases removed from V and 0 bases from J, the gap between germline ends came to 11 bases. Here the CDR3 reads CASRDDSGANVLTF. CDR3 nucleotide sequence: TGTGCCTCCCGGGACGACTCTGGGGCCAACGTCCTGACTTTC.

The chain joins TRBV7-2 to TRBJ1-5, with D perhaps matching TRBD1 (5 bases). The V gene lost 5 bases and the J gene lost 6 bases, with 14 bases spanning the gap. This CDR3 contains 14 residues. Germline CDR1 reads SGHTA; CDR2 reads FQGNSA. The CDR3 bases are TGTGCCAGCAGCCCTCGGGGGTTCGGTCAGCCCCAGCATTTT. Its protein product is CASSPRGFGQPQHF.